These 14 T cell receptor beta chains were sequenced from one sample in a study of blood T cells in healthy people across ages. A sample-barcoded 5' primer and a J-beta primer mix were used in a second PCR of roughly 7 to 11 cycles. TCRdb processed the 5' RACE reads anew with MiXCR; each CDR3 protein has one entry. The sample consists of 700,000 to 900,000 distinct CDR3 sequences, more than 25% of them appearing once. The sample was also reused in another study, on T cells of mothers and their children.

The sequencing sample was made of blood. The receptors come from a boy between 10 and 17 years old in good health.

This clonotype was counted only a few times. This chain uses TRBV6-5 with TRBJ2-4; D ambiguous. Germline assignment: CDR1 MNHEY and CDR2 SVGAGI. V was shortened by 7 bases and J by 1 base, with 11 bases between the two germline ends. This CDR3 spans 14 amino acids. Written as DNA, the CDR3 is TGTGCCAGCAAGGTCCAGGCGGCCAAAAACATTCAGTACTTC. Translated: CASKVQAAKNIQYF.

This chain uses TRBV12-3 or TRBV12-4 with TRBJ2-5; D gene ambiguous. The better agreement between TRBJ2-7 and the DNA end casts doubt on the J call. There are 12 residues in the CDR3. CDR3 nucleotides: TGTGCCAGCAGCTGGGTACCCTACGAGCAGTACTTC. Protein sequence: CASSWVPYEQYF.

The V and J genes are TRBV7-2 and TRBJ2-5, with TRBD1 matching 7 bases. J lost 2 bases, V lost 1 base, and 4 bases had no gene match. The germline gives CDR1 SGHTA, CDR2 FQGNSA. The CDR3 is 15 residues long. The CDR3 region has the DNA TGTGCCAGCAGCTTAGTAAACAGGGGACAAGAGACCCAGTACTTC. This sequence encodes CASSLVNRGQETQYF.

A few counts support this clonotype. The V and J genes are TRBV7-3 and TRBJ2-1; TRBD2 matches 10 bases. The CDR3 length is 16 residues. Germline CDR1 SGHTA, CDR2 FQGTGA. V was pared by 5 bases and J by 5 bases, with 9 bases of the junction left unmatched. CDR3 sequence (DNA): TGTGCCAGCAGCCCCCTGGCGGGACTAGCGAACAATGAGCAGTTCTTC. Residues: CASSPLAGLANNEQFF. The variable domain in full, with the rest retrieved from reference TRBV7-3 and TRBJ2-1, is GAGVSQTPSNKVTEKGKYVELRCDPISGHTALYWYRQSLGQGPEFLIYFQGTGAADDSGLPNDRFFAVRPEGSVSTLKIQRTERGDSAVYLCASSPLAGLANNEQFFGPGTRLTVL.

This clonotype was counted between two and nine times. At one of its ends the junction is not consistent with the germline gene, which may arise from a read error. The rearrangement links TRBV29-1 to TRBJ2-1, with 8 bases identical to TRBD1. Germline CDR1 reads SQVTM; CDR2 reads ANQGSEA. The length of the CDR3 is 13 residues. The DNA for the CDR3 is TGCAGCGCTCGGGACAGGACGGGGGAGACCCGGTACTTC. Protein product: CSARDRTGETRYF.

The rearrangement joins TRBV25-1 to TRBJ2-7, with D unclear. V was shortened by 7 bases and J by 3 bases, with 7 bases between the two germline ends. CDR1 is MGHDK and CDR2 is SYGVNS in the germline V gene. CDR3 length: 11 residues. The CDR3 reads CASTDLYEQYF. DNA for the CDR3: TGTGCCAGCACCGACCTCTACGAGCAGTACTTC.

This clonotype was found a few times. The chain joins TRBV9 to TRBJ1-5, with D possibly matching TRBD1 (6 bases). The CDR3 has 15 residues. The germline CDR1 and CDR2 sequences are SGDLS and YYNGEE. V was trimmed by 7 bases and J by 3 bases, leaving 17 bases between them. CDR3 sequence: CASSPGTGHNQPQHF. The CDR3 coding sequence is TGTGCCAGCTCCCCCGGCACAGGGCACAATCAGCCCCAGCATTTT.

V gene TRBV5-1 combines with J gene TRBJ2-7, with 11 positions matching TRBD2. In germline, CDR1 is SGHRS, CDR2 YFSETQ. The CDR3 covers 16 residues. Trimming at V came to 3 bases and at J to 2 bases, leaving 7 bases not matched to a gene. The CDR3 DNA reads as TGCGCCAGCAGCTCTCTTCTAGCGGGGGGCACCTACGAGCAGTACTTC. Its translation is CASSSLLAGGTYEQYF.

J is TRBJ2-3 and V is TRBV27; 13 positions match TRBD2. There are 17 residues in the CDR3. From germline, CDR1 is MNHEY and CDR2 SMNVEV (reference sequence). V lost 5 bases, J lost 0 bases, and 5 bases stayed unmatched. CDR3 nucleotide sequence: TGTGCCAGCAGTACACTAGCGGGGGGGCCTAGCACAGATACGCAGTATTTT. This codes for CASSTLAGGPSTDTQYF.

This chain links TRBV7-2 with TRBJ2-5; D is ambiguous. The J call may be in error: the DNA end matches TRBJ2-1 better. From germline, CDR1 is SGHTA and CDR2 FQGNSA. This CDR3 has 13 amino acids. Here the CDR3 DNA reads TGTGCCAGCAGCTTAGCGGTCATCAATGAGCAGTTCTTC. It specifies CASSLAVINEQFF.

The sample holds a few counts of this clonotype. The CDR3 sequence: CASSEYVTGFGGEKETQYF. The DNA for the CDR3 is TGTGCCAGCAGTGAATACGTAACAGGGTTCGGCGGGGAGAAAGAGACCCAGTACTTC. This chain joins TRBV28 and TRBJ2-5; possibly TRBD1 or TRBD2 for D (6 bases each). Between the trimmed V and J ends, which lost 5 bases and 3 bases, there was a span of 28 bases. The CDR3 sequence is 19 residues long. Per the germline V gene, CDR1 is MDHEN and CDR2 is SYDVKM.

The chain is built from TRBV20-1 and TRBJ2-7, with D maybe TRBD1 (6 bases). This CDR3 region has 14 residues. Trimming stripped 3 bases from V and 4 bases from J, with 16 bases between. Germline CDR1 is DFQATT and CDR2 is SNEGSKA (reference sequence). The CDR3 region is CSASNRDTLYEQYF. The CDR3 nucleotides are TGCAGTGCTAGTAATCGGGACACCCTTTACGAGCAGTACTTC.

CDR3 sequence (DNA): TGTGCCAGCAGCGTAACCCCTAACAGGGTTGATACGCAGTATTTT. Translated: CASSVTPNRVDTQYF. This rearrangement joins TRBV9 to TRBJ2-3; D perhaps matches TRBD1 (6 bases). The germline V and J ends were trimmed by 1 base and 6 bases, with 15 bases remaining between them. This CDR3 contains 15 residues. Germline CDR1 is SGDLS and CDR2 is YYNGEE.

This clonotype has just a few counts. CDR3 protein: CSVGQGLPSTYEQYF. The CDR3 region has the DNA TGCAGCGTTGGACAGGGGTTACCCTCTACCTACGAGCAGTACTTC. The gene calls are TRBV29-1 and TRBJ2-5, with TRBD1 matching over 8 bases. The J call could be wrong; TRBJ2-7 is a better fit for the DNA end. Germline CDR1 reads SQVTM; CDR2 reads ANQGSEA. The CDR3 extends over 15 amino acids.